The rows below give T cell receptor beta chains drawn from one sample of a study of response to subunit inactivated influenza vaccine. TCRdb processed the RT-PCR reads anew with MiXCR; each CDR3 protein has one entry. The top ten clones hold less than 4% of a sample with some 500,000 distinct CDR3 sequences, approximately 17% of them seen once. Here the sequenced sample was CD4+ T cells sorted from PBMCs, taken around 2 years after vaccination. These receptors came from a man aged 45 to 75 who received an inactivated influenza vaccine. The CDR3 runs from the conserved cysteine through the conserved F or W. A D gene is named only where the DNA matches it firmly. Size is omitted from some rows. Given values are once, few, many or a class for expanded clones.

V: TRBV5-1; size: few; D: TRBD1; J: TRBJ1-5; CDR3: CASSPGTGSANQPQHF; DNA: TGCGCCAGCAGCCCCGGGACAGGGAGCGCCAATCAGCCCCAGCATTTT
V: TRBV5-1; size: -; D: -; J: TRBJ2-1; CDR3: CASSFGGESYNEQFF; DNA: TGCGCCAGCAGCTTTGGGGGAGAATCCTACAATGAGCAGTTCTTC
V: TRBV7-9; size: -; D: TRBD2; J: TRBJ2-3; CDR3: CASSLRGLAGLDTQYF; DNA: TGTGCCAGCAGCTTACGAGGACTAGCGGGCCTAGATACGCAGTATTTT
V: TRBV7-3; size: -; D: TRBD1; J: TRBJ1-1; CDR3: CASSSTGTTEAFF; DNA: TGTGCCAGCAGCTCGACAGGGACCACTGAAGCTTTCTTT
V: TRBV19; size: few; D: -; J: TRBJ1-4; CDR3: CASSSGVANEKLFF; DNA: TGTGCCAGTAGTAGCGGGGTCGCTAATGAAAAACTGTTTTTT
V: TRBV4-1; size: -; D: TRBD2; J: TRBJ2-5; CDR3: CASSQGERSGGVDQYF; DNA: TGCGCCAGCAGCCAAGGTGAACGTAGCGGGGGAGTCGACCAGTACTTC
V: TRBV5-1; size: -; D: TRBD2; J: TRBJ2-1; CDR3: CASSLLLMGEGNEQFF; DNA: TGCGCCAGCAGCTTGTTGCTTATGGGGGAGGGCAATGAGCAGTTCTTC
V: TRBV5-4; size: -; D: TRBD1; J: TRBJ2-6; CDR3: CASSLAPGQLFSGANVLTF; DNA: TGTGCCAGCAGCTTGGCCCCGGGACAGCTTTTCTCTGGGGCCAACGTCCTGACTTTC
V: TRBV4-2; size: -; D: TRBD2; J: TRBJ2-5; CDR3: CASSSGRAETQYF; DNA: TGTGCCAGCTCCTCGGGGAGGGCGGAGACCCAGTACTTC
V: TRBV20-1; size: -; D: -; J: TRBJ2-7; CDR3: CSARRQGHSYEQYF; DNA: TGCAGTGCTAGGCGTCAGGGTCACTCCTACGAGCAGTACTTC
V: TRBV6-5; size: many; D: -; J: TRBJ2-7; CDR3: CASSYSDSYEQYF; DNA: TGTGCCAGCAGTTATTCGGACTCCTACGAGCAGTACTTC
V: TRBV9; size: -; D: -; J: TRBJ2-5; CDR3: CASSVGSRWEAQETQYF; DNA: TGTGCCAGCAGCGTAGGTTCAAGGTGGGAGGCCCAAGAGACCCAGTACTTC
V: TRBV6-1; size: few; D: -; J: TRBJ1-2; CDR3: CASRTDLYGYTF; DNA: TGTGCCAGTCGGACAGACTTATATGGCTACACCTTC
V: TRBV5-1; size: -; D: -; J: TRBJ1-1; CDR3: CASSPGGAALNTEAFF; DNA: TGCGCCAGCAGCCCGGGGGGGGCCGCTTTGAACACTGAAGCTTTCTTT
V: TRBV20-1; size: many; D: -; J: TRBJ2-2; CDR3: CSARRRTNTGELFF; DNA: TGCAGTGCTAGACGCAGGACTAACACCGGGGAGCTGTTTTTT
V: TRBV18; size: few; D: TRBD2; J: TRBJ2-7; CDR3: CASSRGTSGIITYEQYF; DNA: TGTGCCAGCTCGCGGGGGACTAGCGGGATAATAACCTACGAGCAGTACTTC
V: TRBV29-1; size: -; D: TRBD2; J: TRBJ2-1; CDR3: CRVTSGISDEQFF; DNA: TGCAGGGTTACTAGCGGGATTTCCGATGAGCAGTTCTTC
V: TRBV12-3/TRBV12-4; size: -; D: -; J: TRBJ2-3; CDR3: CASSLRQSFSTDTQYF; DNA: TGTGCCAGCAGTTTAAGACAGAGCTTTAGCACAGATACGCAGTATTTT
V: TRBV20-1; size: few; D: -; J: TRBJ1-1; CDR3: CSATRRAMHMNTEAFF; DNA: TGCAGTGCTACCCGTCGGGCTATGCACATGAACACTGAAGCTTTCTTT
V: TRBV10-2; size: few; D: -; J: TRBJ1-5; CDR3: CASKPASNQPQHF; DNA: TGCGCCAGCAAACCCGCCAGCAATCAGCCCCAGCATTTT
V: TRBV28; size: few; D: -; J: TRBJ1-2; CDR3: CASSLPRGGYTF; DNA: TGTGCCAGCAGTTTACCAAGAGGAGGCTACACCTTC
V: TRBV5-5; size: -; D: -; J: TRBJ1-2; CDR3: CASSPFTQPYGYTF; DNA: TGTGCCAGCAGCCCATTTACCCAACCCTATGGCTACACCTTC
V: TRBV30; size: -; D: TRBD1; J: TRBJ2-3; CDR3: CAWRLRDRGTDTQYF; DNA: TGTGCCTGGAGACTCCGGGACAGGGGTACAGATACGCAGTATTTT
V: TRBV7-2; size: few; D: -; J: TRBJ2-3; CDR3: CASSRTRTSTDTQYF; DNA: TGTGCCAGCAGCCGGACACGCACTAGCACAGATACGCAGTATTTT
V: TRBV3-1; size: -; D: -; J: TRBJ1-1; CDR3: CASSPEGFMNTEAFF; DNA: TGTGCCAGCAGCCCTGAGGGGTTCATGAACACTGAAGCTTTCTTT
V: TRBV12-3/TRBV12-4; size: -; D: -; J: TRBJ2-7; CDR3: CASSFVLHEQYF; DNA: TGTGCCAGCAGTTTTGTACTCCACGAGCAGTACTTC
V: TRBV7-8; size: few; D: -; J: TRBJ2-2; CDR3: CASSLVPGSGSPGELFF; DNA: TGTGCCAGCAGCTTAGTGCCCGGGTCAGGATCGCCCGGGGAGCTGTTTTTT
V: TRBV6-5; size: many; D: TRBD1; J: TRBJ2-3; CDR3: CASSYRGRTDTQYF; DNA: TGTGCCAGTAGTTACAGGGGGCGCACAGATACGCAGTATTTT
V: TRBV15; size: -; D: TRBD1; J: TRBJ1-4; CDR3: CATRSTGEEKLFF; DNA: TGTGCCACCAGATCTACAGGGGAAGAAAAACTGTTTTTT
V: TRBV4-3; size: few; D: TRBD2; J: TRBJ2-5; CDR3: CASSQSGGGPETQYF; DNA: TGCGCCAGCAGCCAATCCGGGGGGGGGCCAGAGACCCAGTACTTC
V: TRBV18; size: -; D: TRBD1; J: TRBJ2-7; CDR3: CASSRDSVYEQYF; DNA: TGTGCCAGCTCACGGGACAGTGTATACGAGCAGTACTTC
V: TRBV5-1; size: many; D: TRBD1; J: TRBJ1-1; CDR3: CASSRTGDTEAFF; DNA: TGTGCCAGCAGTCGAACAGGGGACACTGAAGCTTTCTTT
V: TRBV7-2; size: -; D: TRBD1; J: TRBJ1-2; CDR3: CASSTAGTVANYGYTF; DNA: TGTGCCAGCAGCACAGCCGGGACAGTAGCTAACTATGGCTACACCTTC
V: TRBV5-6; size: few; D: -; J: TRBJ2-3; CDR3: CASSGYRVYTDTQYF; DNA: TGTGCCAGCAGCGGCTACAGGGTCTACACAGATACGCAGTATTTT
V: TRBV5-1; size: few; D: TRBD2; J: TRBJ2-3; CDR3: CASSGTSGTDTQYF; DNA: TGCGCCAGCAGCGGAACTAGCGGCACAGATACGCAGTATTTT